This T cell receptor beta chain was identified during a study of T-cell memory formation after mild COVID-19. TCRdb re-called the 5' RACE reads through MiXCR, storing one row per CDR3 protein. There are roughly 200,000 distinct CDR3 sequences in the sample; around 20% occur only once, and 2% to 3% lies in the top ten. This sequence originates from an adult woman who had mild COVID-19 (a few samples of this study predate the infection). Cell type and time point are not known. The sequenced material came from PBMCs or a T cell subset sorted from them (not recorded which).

The CDR3 loop reads CAISESGIDEQYF. CDR3 DNA: TGTGCCATCAGTGAGTCCGGGATCGACGAGCAGTACTTC. The V gene is TRBV10-3, the J gene TRBJ2-7; the D gene is possibly TRBD2 (5 bases). Germline V gives CDR1 ENHRY, CDR2 SYGVKD. This CDR3 spans 13 amino acids. The germline V and J ends were trimmed by 0 bases and 5 bases, with 8 bases remaining between them.